These 20 T cell receptor beta chains came from one sample sequenced in a study of blood T cell repertoires in COVID-19 (dated by TCRdb to 2019 to 2021). The method behind the library was the immunoSEQ multiplex PCR assay. TCRdb stores this immuneACCESS table with in-frame sequences only. Part of the clones is absent; in the studies checked, under half of the shortfall reflects unresolved V genes, and no reason is known for the rest. Present in this sample are more than 85,000 clones, approximately 83% of which were seen just once. 2% to 3% of the sample is taken by the ten largest. Specimen: PBMCs or T cells enriched from blood (not recorded which). Receptor source: a woman aged 45-65 years who had recovered from COVID-19.

The V and J genes are TRBV28 and TRBJ1-2; D unresolved. Trimming took off 4 bases at V and 7 bases at J, with 16 bases between the two ends. CDR1 MDHEN and CDR2 SYDVKM come from the germline V gene. CDR3 length: 14 amino acids. Here the CDR3 reads CASSWSRQFGGYTF. DNA for the CDR3: TGTGCCAGCAGTTGGAGTAGGCAATTCGGTGGCTACACCTTC.

The rearrangement joins TRBV18 to TRBJ2-6; 8 bases agree with TRBD1. Germline lookup yields CDR1 KGHSH and CDR2 LQKENI. V shed 3 bases, J shed 2 bases, and the junction held 6 bases outside the gene matches. The CDR3 spans 17 residues. The chain's CDR3 is CASSPIQGETGANVLTF. CDR3 bases: TGTGCCAGCTCACCGATACAGGGGGAGACTGGGGCCAACGTCCTGACTTTC. The whole variable domain, remainder taken from reference TRBV18 and TRBJ2-6, is NAGVMQNPRHLVRRRGQEARLRCSPMKGHSHVYWYRQLPEEGLKFMVYLQKENIIDESGMPKERFSAEFPKEGPSILRIQQVVRGDSAAYFCASSPIQGETGANVLTFGAGSRLTVL.

The chain combines TRBV6-5 with TRBJ2-4, with TRBD2 as a possible D gene (5 bases). Deletions cut 9 bases from V and 0 bases from J, with 12 bases between. Germline-derived CDR1 and CDR2 are MNHEY and SVGAGI. CDR3 length equals 14 residues. CDR3 bases: TGTGCCAGTAGGCCGGGGTTAGCCAAAAACATTCAGTACTTC. Its protein product is CASRPGLAKNIQYF.

The chain recombines TRBV6-5 with TRBJ1-1; 8 positions match TRBD1. V shed 6 bases, J shed 3 bases, and the junction held 6 bases outside the gene matches. Germline lookup yields CDR1 MNHEY and CDR2 SVGAGI. This CDR3 spans 14 amino acids. The CDR3 protein is CASSRTGRDTEAFF. The CDR3 region has the DNA TGTGCCAGCAGCCGGACAGGGAGAGACACTGAAGCTTTCTTT.

This clone was observed a single time. This chain joins TRBV23-1 and TRBJ2-1; 7 bases are shared with TRBD2. TRBV23-1 falls under the ORF class, with uncertain function. CDR3 length equals 15 residues. V lost 5 bases to trimming and J lost 3 bases; unmatched junction nucleotides: 7. The CDR3: CASSGVRGVYNEQFF. For the CDR3, the DNA is TGCGCCAGCAGTGGTGTCCGGGGGGTCTACAATGAGCAGTTCTTC.

This chain connects TRBV11-3 to TRBJ1-6; no reliable D call. V lost 5 bases and J lost 8, with 7 bases in between. The germline CDR1 and CDR2 sequences are SGHNT and YENEEA. The CDR3 totals 12 residues. CDR3 loop: CASSNGDSPLHF. CDR3 nucleotide sequence: TGTGCCAGCAGCAACGGGGATTCACCCCTCCACTTT.

V is TRBV24-1 and J is TRBJ2-2; tentative D call: TRBD1 (5 bases). This CDR3 region has 15 residues. V shed 1 base and J shed 2 bases, with 7 bases lying between them. The germline gives CDR1 KGHDR, CDR2 SFDVKD. CDR3 loop: CATSDLDRNTGELFF. For the CDR3, the DNA is TGTGCCACCAGTGATTTAGACAGAAACACCGGGGAGCTGTTTTTT.

The rearrangement joins TRBV28 to TRBJ1-5; a weak D match, TRBD1 (5 bases). The CDR3 length is 15 residues. CDR1 and CDR2 (germline): MDHEN, SYDVKM. V was pared by 3 bases and J by 2 bases, with 11 bases between. CDR3 in amino acids: CASSFRGAGNQPQHF. The CDR3 DNA reads TGTGCCAGCAGTTTCCGTGGGGCGGGCAATCAGCCCCAGCATTTT. The full variable domain, in which reference TRBV28 and TRBJ1-5 provide the parts outside the CDR3, is DVKVTQSSRYLVKRTGEKVFLECVQDMDHENMFWYRQDPGLGLRLIYFSYDVKMKEKGDIPEGYSVSREKKERFSLILESASTNQTSMYLCASSFRGAGNQPQHFGDGTRLSIL.

This clone came up a few times. The chain employs TRBV5-1 and TRBJ2-7, with 7 bases identical to TRBD2. V shed 4 bases and J 5 bases; nucleotides not matched to a gene: 12. The CDR3 runs 15 residues. Germline V gives CDR1 SGHRS, CDR2 YFSETQ. CDR3 in DNA: TGCGCCAGCAGCAAAAGGGAGGGTTCTATAAACGAGCAGTACTTC. Translation: CASSKREGSINEQYF.

The rearrangement joins TRBV27 to TRBJ2-1, with D possibly being TRBD1 (6 bases). V was pared by 3 bases and J by 7 bases, with 10 bases between. The length of the CDR3 is 13 residues. Per germline, CDR1 MNHEY and CDR2 SMNVEV (reference sequence). This CDR3 reads CASSFPGTNEQFF. CDR3 bases: TGTGCCAGCAGTTTCCCCGGGACAAATGAGCAGTTCTTC.

J is TRBJ1-1 and V is TRBV28; D is uncertain. The ends were cut back, 6 bases at V and 4 bases at J, with 3 bases in the middle. The CDR3 covers 10 residues. In germline, CDR1 is MDHEN, CDR2 SYDVKM. CDR3 loop: CASRRTEAFF. DNA for the CDR3: TGTGCCAGCAGGCGCACTGAAGCTTTCTTT.

The chain links TRBV27 to TRBJ2-1; D unclear. The length of the CDR3 is 10 residues. Deletions cut 4 bases from V and 7 bases from J, with 2 bases between. The germline gives CDR1 MNHEY, CDR2 SMNVEV (reference sequence). CDR3 loop: CASSSNEQFF. CDR3 in DNA: TGTGCCAGCAGTTCTAATGAGCAGTTCTTC.

The chain combines TRBV2 with TRBJ2-5; no definite D call. Germline-derived CDR1 and CDR2 are SNHLY and FYNNEI. The CDR3 runs 11 residues. V gave up 9 bases and J gave up 2 bases, with 7 bases separating them. The CDR3 here is CASGEQETQYF. The CDR3 DNA follows: TGTGCCAGTGGAGAGCAAGAGACCCAGTACTTC.

The CDR3 loop reads CASSFRGRGPSTPLHF. The CDR3 DNA reads TGTGCCAGCAGTTTTCGTGGTAGGGGGCCCTCTACACCCCTCCACTTT. This chain joins TRBV27 and TRBJ1-6, with 7 positions matching TRBD1. V gave up 3 bases and J gave up 11 bases; unmatched junction bases: 13. In germline, CDR1 is MNHEY, CDR2 SMNVEV (reference sequence). This CDR3 region has 16 residues.

The J gene is TRBJ2-7, the V gene TRBV11-2; D ambiguous. The CDR3 length is 14 residues. The germline V gene has CDR1 SGHAT and CDR2 FQNNGV. Trimming stripped 5 bases from V and 7 bases from J, with 18 bases between. CDR3 in amino acids: CASSPYLTHGEQYF. In nucleotides, the CDR3 is TGTGCCAGCAGCCCATACTTGACCCACGGGGAGCAGTACTTC.

The rearrangement links TRBV19 to TRBJ2-5; D is possibly TRBD2 (6 bases). The CDR3 has 14 amino acids. Germline CDR1 reads LNHDA; CDR2 reads SQIVND (reference sequence). Trimming took off 7 bases at V and 3 bases at J, with 15 bases between the two ends. CDR3 sequence (DNA): TGTGCCAGTAATGGGGCGGGGCTGGAAGAGACCCAGTACTTC. Protein sequence: CASNGAGLEETQYF.

V and J are TRBV2 and TRBJ2-3; TRBD1 is a possible D gene (8 bases). V lost 8 bases, J lost 7 bases, and 19 bases lay in between. CDR3 length equals 14 residues. Germline CDR1 is SNHLY and CDR2 is FYNNEI. The DNA of the CDR3 is TGTGCCAGCCAGAGGACAGGGAGGGAAAATACGCAGTATTTT. Translating it yields CASQRTGRENTQYF. Using reference TRBV2 and TRBJ2-3 for the parts outside the CDR3, the full variable domain is EPEVTQTPSHQVTQMGQEVILRCVPISNHLYFYWYRQILGQKVEFLVSFYNNEISEKSEIFDDQFSVERPDGSNFTLKIRSTKLEDSAMYFCASQRTGRENTQYFGPGTRLTVL.

V is TRBV5-1 and J is TRBJ2-5; TRBD2 matches at 9 bases. The CDR3 length is 16 residues. With V trimmed by 0 bases and J by 1 base, 4 bases remained unmatched. CDR1 and CDR2 from the germline V gene are SGHRS and YFSETQ. The CDR3 loop reads CASSLEAGGPQETQYF. In nucleotides, the CDR3 is TGCGCCAGCAGCTTGGAAGCGGGAGGCCCCCAAGAGACCCAGTACTTC.

The chain recombines TRBV9 with TRBJ2-4, with TRBD2 matching over 10 bases. This CDR3 comprises 15 residues. Germline V CDR1 and CDR2: SGDLS, YYNGEE. Losses at the gene ends were 4 bases for V and 1 base for J; bases not matched to a gene: 2. CDR3 sequence reads: CASSSAGGAKNIQYF. The CDR3, as DNA: TGTGCCAGCAGCTCAGCGGGAGGGGCCAAAAACATTCAGTACTTC.

The rearrangement joins TRBV5-5 to TRBJ1-5; no clear D gene. This CDR3 is 15 amino acids long. Between the trimmed V and J ends, which lost 0 bases and 0 bases, there was a span of 7 bases. Per germline, CDR1 SGHKS and CDR2 YYEKEE (reference sequence). The CDR3 DNA reads TGTGCCAGCAGCTTGGCTCCGTATAGCAATCAGCCCCAGCATTTT. Translation gives CASSLAPYSNQPQHF.